The rows below give T cell receptor beta chains drawn from one sample of a study of blood T cells in healthy people across ages. TCRdb fed the 5' RACE reads into MiXCR, producing one record per CDR3 protein. The sample lists around 1,800,000 distinct CDR3 sequences; approximately 40% were seen once. Material for sequencing was blood. All receptors derive from a human donor in good health. Both conserved end residues are part of each CDR3. A D gene is named only where the DNA matches it firmly. Some rows have no size entry. The others give once, few or many, or a class for an expanded clone.

J	size	D	V	DNA	CDR3
TRBJ2-1	few	TRBD2	TRBV12-3/TRBV12-4	TGTGCCAGCAACGTCTTGGGGACTACACCCTACAATGAGCAGTTCTTC	CASNVLGTTPYNEQFF
TRBJ2-1	NA	TRBD2	TRBV29-1	TGCAGCGTATACGGGGGGGTGGATCACAATGAGCAGTTCTTC	CSVYGGVDHNEQFF
TRBJ2-1	few	TRBD2	TRBV9	TGTGCCAGCAGCGTCTCCGGGACTAGCGGGAATGAGCAGTTCTTC	CASSVSGTSGNEQFF
TRBJ2-5	few	TRBD2	TRBV7-2	TGTGCCAGCAGCCTCCGGACTAGCGGGGGGGCGGAGACCCAGTACTTC	CASSLRTSGGAETQYF
TRBJ2-3	few	NA	TRBV28	TGTGCCAGCAGTTTGCTCGAGTCAGATACGCAGTATTTT	CASSLLESDTQYF
TRBJ1-2	NA	NA	TRBV30	TGTGCCTGGAGTGTACGACCCGAAGATGGCTACACCTTC	CAWSVRPEDGYTF
TRBJ1-5	few	NA	TRBV6-2/TRBV6-3	TGTGCCAGCAGTTACCGACAGCGGCCCCAGCATTTT	CASSYRQRPQHF
TRBJ1-1	NA	NA	TRBV11-2	TGTGCCAGCAGCTTAGGCTTAGGGGGGTGGACTGAAGCTTTCTTT	CASSLGLGGWTEAFF
TRBJ2-1	NA	TRBD2	TRBV20-1	TGCAGTCTCTTAGGTGGTAGCGGGGGGTACAATGAGCAGTTCTTC	CSLLGGSGGYNEQFF
TRBJ1-6	NA	NA	TRBV9	TGTGCCAGCAGCCTATCAGGAGACTATAATTCACCCCTCCACTTT	CASSLSGDYNSPLHF
TRBJ1-2	NA	NA	TRBV20-1	TGCAGTGCTAACGTGCCGGTCTATGGCTACACCTTC	CSANVPVYGYTF
TRBJ2-7	NA	TRBD2	TRBV5-5	TGTGCCAGCAGCCCTAGGACTAGCGGGGGTTCCAACGAGCAGTACTTC	CASSPRTSGGSNEQYF
TRBJ2-7	few	TRBD1	TRBV6-2/TRBV6-3	TGTGCCAGCAGCCAACACAGGGGCGCTCCGTACTTC	CASSQHRGAPYF
TRBJ2-3	many	TRBD2	TRBV29-1	TGCAGCGTTTCAGGACTAGCGGGGCCCTCTGATACGCAGTATTTT	CSVSGLAGPSDTQYF
TRBJ1-2	NA	NA	TRBV15	TGTGCCACCAGCACTACTGGGAACTATGGCTACACCTTC	CATSTTGNYGYTF
TRBJ2-7	few	TRBD2	TRBV4-3	TGCGCCAGTAGCGGGGGTATAGACTACGAGCAGTACTTC	CASSGGIDYEQYF